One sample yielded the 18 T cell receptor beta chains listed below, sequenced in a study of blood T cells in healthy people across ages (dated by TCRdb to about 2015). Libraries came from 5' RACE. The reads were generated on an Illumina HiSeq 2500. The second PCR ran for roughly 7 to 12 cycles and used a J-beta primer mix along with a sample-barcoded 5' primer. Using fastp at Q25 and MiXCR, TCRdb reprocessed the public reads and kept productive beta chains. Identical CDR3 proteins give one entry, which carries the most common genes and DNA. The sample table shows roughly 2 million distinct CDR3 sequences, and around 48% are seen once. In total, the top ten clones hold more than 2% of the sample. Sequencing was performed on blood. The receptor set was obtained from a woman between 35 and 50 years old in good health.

CDR3 sequence (DNA): TGTGCCAGCAGCCCCGGAACAGGGGGTTATTATGAGCAGTTCTTC. Translation gives CASSPGTGGYYEQFF. This chain uses TRBV5-5 with TRBJ2-1; 8 positions agree with TRBD1. CDR3 length: 15 residues. Trimming cost V 4 bases and J 8 bases; bases outside gene matches: 11. Germline CDR1 SGHKS, CDR2 YYEKEE (reference sequence).

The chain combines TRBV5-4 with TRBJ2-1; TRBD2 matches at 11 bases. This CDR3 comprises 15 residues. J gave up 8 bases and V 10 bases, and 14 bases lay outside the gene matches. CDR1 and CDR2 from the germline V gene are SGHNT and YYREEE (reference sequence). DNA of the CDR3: TGTGCCTGGAGGAGGCCGACTAGCGGGGTCTATGAGCAGTTCTTC. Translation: CAWRRPTSGVYEQFF.

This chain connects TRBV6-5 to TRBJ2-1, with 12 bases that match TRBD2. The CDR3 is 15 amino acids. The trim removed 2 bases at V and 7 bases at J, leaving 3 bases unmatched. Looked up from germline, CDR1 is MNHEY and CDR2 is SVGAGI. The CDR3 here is CASSYPSGGVNEQFF. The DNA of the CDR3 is TGTGCCAGCAGTTACCCTAGCGGGGGGGTGAATGAGCAGTTCTTC.

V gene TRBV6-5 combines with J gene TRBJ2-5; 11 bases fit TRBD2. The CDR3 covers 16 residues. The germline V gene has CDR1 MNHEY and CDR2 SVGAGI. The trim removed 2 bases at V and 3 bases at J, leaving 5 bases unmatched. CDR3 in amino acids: CASSYGIAGGEETQYF. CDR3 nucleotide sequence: TGTGCCAGCAGTTACGGAATAGCGGGGGGGGAAGAGACCCAGTACTTC.

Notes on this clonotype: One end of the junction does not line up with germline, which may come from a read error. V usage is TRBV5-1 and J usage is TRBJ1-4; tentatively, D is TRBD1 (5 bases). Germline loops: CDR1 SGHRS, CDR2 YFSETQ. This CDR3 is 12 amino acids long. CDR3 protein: CASRDGNEKPFF. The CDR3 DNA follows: TGCGCCAGCCGGGACGGGAATGAAAAACCGTTTTTT.

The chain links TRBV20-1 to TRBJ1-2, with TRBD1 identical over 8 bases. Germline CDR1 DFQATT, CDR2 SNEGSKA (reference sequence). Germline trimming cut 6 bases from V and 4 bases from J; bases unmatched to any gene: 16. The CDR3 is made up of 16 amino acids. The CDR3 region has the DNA TGCAGTGCCACGGACAGGGAGAGGCTGAGGAGCTATGGCTACACCTTC. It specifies CSATDRERLRSYGYTF.

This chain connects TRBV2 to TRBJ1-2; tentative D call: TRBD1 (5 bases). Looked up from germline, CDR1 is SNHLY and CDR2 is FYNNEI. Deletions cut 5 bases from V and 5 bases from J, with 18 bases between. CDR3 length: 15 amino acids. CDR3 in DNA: TGTGCCAGCAGTCTGCTCCCGGGGCAGCAGTATGGCTACACCTTC. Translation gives CASSLLPGQQYGYTF.

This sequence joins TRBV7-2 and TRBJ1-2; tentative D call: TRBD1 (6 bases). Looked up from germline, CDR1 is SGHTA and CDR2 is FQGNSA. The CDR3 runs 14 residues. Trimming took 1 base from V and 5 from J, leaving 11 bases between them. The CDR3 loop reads CASSLVYREYGYTF. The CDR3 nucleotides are TGTGCCAGCAGCTTAGTTTACAGGGAATATGGCTACACCTTC.

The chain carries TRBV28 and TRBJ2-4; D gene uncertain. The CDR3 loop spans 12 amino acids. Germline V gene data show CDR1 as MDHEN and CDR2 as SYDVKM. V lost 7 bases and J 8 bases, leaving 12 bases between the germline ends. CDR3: CASTLGQDIQYF. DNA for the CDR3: TGTGCCAGCACCCTCGGGCAGGACATTCAGTACTTC.

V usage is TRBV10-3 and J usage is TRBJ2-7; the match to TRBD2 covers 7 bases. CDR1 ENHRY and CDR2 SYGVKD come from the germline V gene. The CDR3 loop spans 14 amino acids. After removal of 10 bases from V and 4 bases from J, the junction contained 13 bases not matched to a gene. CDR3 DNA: TGTGCCACTTCAGGTCGGGTGGGACTATACGAGCAGTACTTC. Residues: CATSGRVGLYEQYF.

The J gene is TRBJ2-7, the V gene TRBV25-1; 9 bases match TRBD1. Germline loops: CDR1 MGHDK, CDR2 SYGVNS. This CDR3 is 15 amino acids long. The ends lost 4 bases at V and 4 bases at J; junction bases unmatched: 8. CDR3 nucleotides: TGTGCCAGCAGTGGGACCGACAGGGGGAGGTACGAGCAGTACTTC. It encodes CASSGTDRGRYEQYF.

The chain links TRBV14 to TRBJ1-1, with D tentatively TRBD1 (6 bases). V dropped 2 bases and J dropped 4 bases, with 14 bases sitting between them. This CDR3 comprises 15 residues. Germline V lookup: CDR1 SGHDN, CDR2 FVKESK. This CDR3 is CASSQNTGMSTEAFF. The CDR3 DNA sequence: TGTGCCAGCAGCCAAAACACAGGGATGAGCACTGAAGCTTTCTTT.

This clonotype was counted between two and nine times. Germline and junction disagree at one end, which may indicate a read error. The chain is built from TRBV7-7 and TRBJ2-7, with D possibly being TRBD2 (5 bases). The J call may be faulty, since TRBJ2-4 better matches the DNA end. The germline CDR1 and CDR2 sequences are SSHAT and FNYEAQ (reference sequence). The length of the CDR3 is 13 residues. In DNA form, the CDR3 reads TGTGCTAGCAGCTTAGAATTGGGGAGCATTCAGTACTTC. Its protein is CASSLELGSIQYF.

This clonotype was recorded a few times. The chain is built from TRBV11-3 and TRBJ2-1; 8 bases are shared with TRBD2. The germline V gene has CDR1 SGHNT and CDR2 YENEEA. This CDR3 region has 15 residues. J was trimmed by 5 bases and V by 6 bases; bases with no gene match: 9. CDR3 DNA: TGTGCCAGCAGTAGGGGGACTAGGGCAAACAATGAGCAGTTCTTC. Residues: CASSRGTRANNEQFF. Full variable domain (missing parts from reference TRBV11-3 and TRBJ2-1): EAGVVQSPRYKIIEKKQPVAFWCNPISGHNTLYWYLQNLGQGPELLIRYENEEAVDDSQLPKDRFSAERLKGVDSTLKIQPAELGDSAVYLCASSRGTRANNEQFFGPGTRLTVL.

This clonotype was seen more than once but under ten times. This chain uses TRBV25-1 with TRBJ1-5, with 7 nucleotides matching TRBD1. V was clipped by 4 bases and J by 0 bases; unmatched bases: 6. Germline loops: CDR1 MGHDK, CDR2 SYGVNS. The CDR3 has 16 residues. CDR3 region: CASSGQGVNSNQPQHF. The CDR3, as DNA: TGTGCCAGCAGTGGCCAGGGGGTAAATAGCAATCAGCCCCAGCATTTT.

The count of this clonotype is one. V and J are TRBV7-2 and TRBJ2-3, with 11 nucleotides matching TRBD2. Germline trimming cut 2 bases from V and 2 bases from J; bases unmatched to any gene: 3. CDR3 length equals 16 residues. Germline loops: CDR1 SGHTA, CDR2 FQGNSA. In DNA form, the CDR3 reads TGTGCCAGCAGCTTAACTAGCGGGGGAATCACAGATACGCAGTATTTT. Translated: CASSLTSGGITDTQYF.

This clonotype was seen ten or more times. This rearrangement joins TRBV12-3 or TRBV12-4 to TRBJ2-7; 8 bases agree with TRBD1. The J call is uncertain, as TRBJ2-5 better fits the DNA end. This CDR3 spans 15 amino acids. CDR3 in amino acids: CASSPATDRERTQYF. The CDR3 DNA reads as TGTGCCAGCAGTCCCGCAACGGACAGGGAAAGGACCCAGTACTTC.

The CDR3 sequence is CASRQTEFTDTQYF. In nucleotides, the CDR3 is TGTGCCAGTAGGCAGACCGAGTTCACAGATACGCAGTATTTT. This sequence joins TRBV19 and TRBJ2-3, with unresolved D. The CDR3 has 14 amino acids. Germline V gene sequence: CDR1 LNHDA, CDR2 SQIVND (reference sequence). Trimming took off 6 bases at V and 2 bases at J, with 12 bases between the two ends.